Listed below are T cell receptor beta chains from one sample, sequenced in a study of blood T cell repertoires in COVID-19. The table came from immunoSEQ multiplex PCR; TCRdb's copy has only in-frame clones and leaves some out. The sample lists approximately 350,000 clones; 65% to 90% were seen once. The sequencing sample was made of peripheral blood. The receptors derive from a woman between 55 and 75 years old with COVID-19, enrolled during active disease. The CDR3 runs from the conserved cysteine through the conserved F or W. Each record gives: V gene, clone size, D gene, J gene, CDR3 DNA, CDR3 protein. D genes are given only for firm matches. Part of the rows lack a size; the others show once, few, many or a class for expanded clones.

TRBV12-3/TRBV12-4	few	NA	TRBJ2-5	TGTGCCAGCAGTCAGATCCCGGAGACCCAGTACTTC	CASSQIPETQYF
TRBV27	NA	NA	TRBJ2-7	TGTGCCAGCAGTTCCAGGGTAAGGAACTACGAGCAGTACTTC	CASSSRVRNYEQYF
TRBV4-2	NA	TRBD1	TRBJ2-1	TGTGCCAGCAGCCAACGGGACAGGGGCAACAATGAGCAGTTCTTC	CASSQRDRGNNEQFF
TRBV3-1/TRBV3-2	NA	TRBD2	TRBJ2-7	TGTGCCAGCAGTTGGGGACTAGCCCTAACCTACGAGCAGTACTTC	CASSWGLALTYEQYF
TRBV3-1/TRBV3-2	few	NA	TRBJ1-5	TGTGCCAGCAGCCAAAGGGGTGGCAATCAGCCCCAGCATTTT	CASSQRGGNQPQHF
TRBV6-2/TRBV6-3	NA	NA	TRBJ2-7	TGTGCCAGCAGTTTCGGCGGGGAAGCCTACGAGCAGTACTTC	CASSFGGEAYEQYF
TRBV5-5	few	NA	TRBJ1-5	TGTGCCAGCAGCGGCCACATTGAGGGCAATCAGCCCCAGCATTTT	CASSGHIEGNQPQHF
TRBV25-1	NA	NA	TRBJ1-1	TGTGCCAGCAGTGTAGGCGGGAGGGACGAAGCTTTCTTT	CASSVGGRDEAFF
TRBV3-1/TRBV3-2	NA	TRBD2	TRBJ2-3	TGTGCCAGCAGCCGGACTAGCGGGGGGGCCGTCACAGATACGCAGTATTTT	CASSRTSGGAVTDTQYF
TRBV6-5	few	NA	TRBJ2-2	TGTGCCAGCAAGATGACAGGCGGCGGGACCGGGGAGCTGTTTTTT	CASKMTGGGTGELFF
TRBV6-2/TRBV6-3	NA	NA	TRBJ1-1	TGTGCCAGCAGTTACTTCGCGGTTGTTATGAACACTGAAGCTTTCTTT	CASSYFAVVMNTEAFF